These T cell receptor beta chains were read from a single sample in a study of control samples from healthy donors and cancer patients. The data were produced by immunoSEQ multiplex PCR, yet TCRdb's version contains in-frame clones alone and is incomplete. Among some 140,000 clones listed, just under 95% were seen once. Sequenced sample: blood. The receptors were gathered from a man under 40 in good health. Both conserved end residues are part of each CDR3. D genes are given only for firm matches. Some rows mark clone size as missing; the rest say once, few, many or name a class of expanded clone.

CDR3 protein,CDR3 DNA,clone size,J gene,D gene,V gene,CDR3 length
CSVTEDYEQYF,TGCAGCGTGACCGAGGACTACGAGCAGTACTTC,.,TRBJ2-7,.,TRBV29-1,11
CASSIPGLAGGDTQYF,TGTGCCAGCAGCATTCCGGGACTAGCGGGAGGGGATACGCAGTATTTT,.,TRBJ2-3,TRBD2,TRBV5-4,16
CASRQETNYGYTF,TGTGCCAGCAGACAGGAGACTAACTATGGCTACACCTTC,.,TRBJ1-2,.,TRBV2,13
CASSQGALNTEAFF,TGTGCCAGCAGCCAGGGCGCCCTGAACACTGAAGCTTTCTTT,.,TRBJ1-1,.,TRBV7-9,14
CASSSTGEAEAFF,TGTGCCAGCAGTTCGACAGGGGAGGCTGAAGCTTTCTTT,once,TRBJ1-1,TRBD1,TRBV27,13
CASSIGTENTEAFF,TGTGCCAGTAGTATAGGGACGGAGAACACTGAAGCTTTCTTT,once,TRBJ1-1,.,TRBV19,14
CASSFQGAVYNEQFF,TGTGCCAGCAGTTTCCAGGGGGCGGTTTACAATGAGCAGTTCTTC,.,TRBJ2-1,TRBD1,TRBV6-6,15
CASSSKTATGSTDTQYF,TGTGCCAGCAGCTCTAAGACCGCTACTGGAAGCACAGATACGCAGTATTTT,once,TRBJ2-3,.,TRBV5-4,17
CASSVAQDNSPLHF,TGTGCCAGCAGCGTAGCACAAGATAATTCACCCCTCCACTTT,few,TRBJ1-6,.,TRBV9,14
CARSVIGTGFNEQFF,TGTGCCCGGAGTGTAATCGGGACAGGGTTCAATGAGCAGTTCTTC,.,TRBJ2-1,TRBD1,TRBV30,15
CASSLTPGNTEAFF,TGTGCCAGCAGTTTGACTCCAGGGAACACTGAAGCTTTCTTT,once,TRBJ1-1,.,TRBV28,14
CATLPASSSYEQYF,TGTGCCACCCTCCCGGCTAGCTCGAGCTACGAGCAGTACTTC,.,TRBJ2-7,.,TRBV28,14
CASGRERSDTQYF,TGTGCTAGTGGCAGGGAGCGATCAGATACGCAGTATTTT,.,TRBJ2-3,.,TRBV12-5,13
CASSQDREYGYTF,TGTGCCAGCAGCCAGGACAGGGAATATGGCTACACCTTC,.,TRBJ1-2,TRBD1,TRBV3-1/TRBV3-2,13
CASTPGQVHNSPLHF,TGTGCCAGCACCCCCGGGCAGGTCCATAATTCACCCCTCCACTTT,.,TRBJ1-6,.,TRBV28,15
CASSDWTSGKSSYNEQFF,TGTGCCAGTAGCGATTGGACTAGCGGGAAGAGCTCCTACAATGAGCAGTTCTTC,.,TRBJ2-1,TRBD2,TRBV19,18
CASSSPGTGATYEQYF,TGTGCCAGCAGCTCCCCCGGGACAGGGGCCACCTACGAGCAGTACTTC,.,TRBJ2-7,TRBD1,TRBV7-3,16
CAWTKTTSGRTDTQYF,TGTGCCTGGACCAAAACGACTAGCGGGAGAACAGATACGCAGTATTTT,.,TRBJ2-3,TRBD2,TRBV30,16
CASSGELAGPVGVQFF,TGTGCCAGCTCAGGCGAACTAGCGGGCCCCGTCGGAGTGCAGTTCTTC,.,TRBJ2-1,TRBD2,TRBV18,16
CSAKGQGPYGYTF,TGCAGCGCGAAGGGACAGGGACCCTATGGCTACACCTTC,once,TRBJ1-2,TRBD1,TRBV29-1,13
CASSAGATKNTEAFF,TGTGCCAGCAGCGCTGGGGCGACAAAGAACACTGAAGCTTTCTTT,.,TRBJ1-1,.,TRBV5-4,15
CASSATDTQYF,TGTGCCAGCAGTGCCACAGATACGCAGTATTTT,.,TRBJ2-3,.,TRBV2,11
CSASKQLDNSPLHF,TGCAGTGCTAGTAAGCAGCTAGATAATTCACCCCTCCACTTT,once,TRBJ1-6,.,TRBV20-1,14
CASIGEWRTIYTDTQYF,TGTGCCAGCATAGGGGAATGGAGGACTATATACACAGATACGCAGTATTTT,.,TRBJ2-3,.,TRBV2,17
CASTRGNTQYF,TGTGCCAGTACACGGGGAAATACGCAGTATTTT,.,TRBJ2-3,.,TRBV28,11
CASSLASGTGFGQPQHF,TGTGCCAGCAGCTTAGCGTCTGGGACAGGGTTTGGTCAGCCCCAGCATTTT,.,TRBJ1-5,TRBD1,TRBV7-9,17